This T cell receptor beta chain was found in a study of blood T cell repertoires in COVID-19. On the study more broadly: PBMCs, B-cell-depleted T cells, or T cells were the source of the cDNA or gDNA that made up the material.

V dropped 6 bases and J dropped 4; count of bases not matched to a gene: 3. Per germline, CDR1 SNHLY and CDR2 FYNNEI. The CDR3 spans 13 residues. The Seattle patients joined while their infection was active and were tracked longitudinally afterward. How the authors handled the data: Nucleated cell number was recorded as an estimate derived from reference gene primer amplification. TCRdb's table, derived via immunoSEQ multiplex PCR, lists solely in-frame clones and lacks some. V, J and clone size were drawn from that table, and D and trimming were deduced from the DNA. The repertoire includes around 300,000 clones, approximately 87% of them detected once, and 2.5% to 3.5% sits in the top ten.

The sequence came from a woman aged 25 to 45 with COVID-19, enrolled during active disease. The rearrangement joins TRBV2 to TRBJ1-3; 7 bases are a match to TRBD1. The sample consisted of peripheral blood. The CDR3 loop reads CASSGTAGNTIYF. CDR3 nucleotides: TGTGCCAGCAGCGGGACAGCAGGAAACACCATATATTTT.